This T cell receptor beta chain was sequenced for a study of OX40 agonist ivuxolimab in advanced cancers. Assay: immunoSEQ multiplex PCR; the TCRdb copy retains only in-frame clones and omits some. The repertoire holds tens of thousands of clones, with about nine tenths as singletons. This CDR3 is 16 amino acids long. The V gene's germline CDR1 is SGDLS and CDR2 YYNGEE. V shed 3 bases and J 8 bases; nucleotides not matched to a gene: 9. The TCR sequence derives from an adult with an advanced solid tumor such as melanoma, head and neck, liver or kidney cancer. This sequence joins TRBV9 and TRBJ2-1, with 12 bases fitting TRBD2. The sample in question was CD4+ or CD8+ T cells sorted from blood, obtained in a trial of the OX40 agonist ivuxolimab. CDR3 sequence reads: CASSARLAGAFDEQFF. The CDR3 coding sequence is TGTGCCAGCAGCGCCCGACTAGCGGGAGCGTTCGATGAGCAGTTCTTC.